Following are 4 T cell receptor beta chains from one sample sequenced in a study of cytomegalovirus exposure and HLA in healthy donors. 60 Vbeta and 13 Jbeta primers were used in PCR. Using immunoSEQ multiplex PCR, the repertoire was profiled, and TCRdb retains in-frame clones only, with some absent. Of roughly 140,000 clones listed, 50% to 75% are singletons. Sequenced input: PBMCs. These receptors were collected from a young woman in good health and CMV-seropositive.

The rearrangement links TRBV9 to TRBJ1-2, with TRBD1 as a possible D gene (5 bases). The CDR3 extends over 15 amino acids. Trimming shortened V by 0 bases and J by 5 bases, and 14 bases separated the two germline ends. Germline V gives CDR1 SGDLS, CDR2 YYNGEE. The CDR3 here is CASSVAGQGGYGYTF. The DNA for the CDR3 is TGTGCCAGCAGCGTAGCCGGCCAGGGTGGATATGGCTACACCTTC.

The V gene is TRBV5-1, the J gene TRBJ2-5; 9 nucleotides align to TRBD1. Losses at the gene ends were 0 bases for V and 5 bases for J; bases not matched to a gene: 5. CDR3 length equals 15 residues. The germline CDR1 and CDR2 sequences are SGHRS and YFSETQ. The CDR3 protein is CASSLDRGRTETQYF. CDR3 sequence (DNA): TGCGCCAGCAGCTTGGACAGGGGGCGCACGGAGACCCAGTACTTC.

The CDR3 loop reads CASSPGTGGDEQYF. In nucleotides, the CDR3 is TGTGCCAGCAGTCCGGGGACAGGGGGAGACGAGCAGTACTTC. The chain joins TRBV27 to TRBJ2-7, with 11 nucleotides matching TRBD1. Germline lookup yields CDR1 MNHEY and CDR2 SMNVEV (reference sequence). V trimming: 5 bases; J trimming: 5 bases; junction bases outside the gene matches: 5. This CDR3 contains 14 residues.

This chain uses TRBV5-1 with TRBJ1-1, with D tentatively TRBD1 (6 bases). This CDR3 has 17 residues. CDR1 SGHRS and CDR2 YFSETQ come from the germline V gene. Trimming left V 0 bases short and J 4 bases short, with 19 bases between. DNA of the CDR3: TGCGCCAGCAGCTTGGGGGGACAACAGGGCGTGGGCACTGAAGCTTTCTTT. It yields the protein CASSLGGQQGVGTEAFF.